The text below deals with one TCR beta chain. Antigen specificity is unknown. The sample belongs to a study of blood T cells in healthy people across ages. Study-wide results and limits: Older individuals had lower TCR beta diversity per million T cells (the decline was roughly linear).

A J-beta primer mix and a sample-barcoded 5' primer were used in a second PCR of roughly 6 to 11 cycles. TCRdb redid the calling of the 5' RACE reads with MiXCR, one entry per CDR3 protein. The sample yields around 820,000 distinct CDR3 sequences, about 25% seen once. These data also featured in a second study, about T cells of mothers and their children. Turning to that study: Material was donated by three healthy Caucasian mothers and their six children.

The source of this sequence is a boy younger than 18 in good health. The sample consisted of blood.

CDR3 sequence reads: CASSQDPDPRGYTF. The CDR3 nucleotides are TGTGCCAGCAGCCAAGACCCGGACCCCCGTGGCTACACCTTC. The chain uses TRBV3-1 and TRBJ1-2; D call uncertain. The V gene's germline CDR1 is LGHDT and CDR2 YNNKEL (reference sequence). The V end lost 0 bases, the J end lost 7 bases, and 12 bases lay between the germline ends. CDR3 size: 14 residues.